This T cell receptor beta chain was documented in a study of control samples from healthy donors and cancer patients. Using immunoSEQ multiplex PCR, the repertoire was profiled, and TCRdb retains in-frame clones only, with some absent. The table includes 100,000 to 150,000 clones, 87% detected once. This clone was recorded only once. The same CDR3 is also encoded by other DNA sequences in this sample. Specimen: blood. This receptor was taken from a man aged 18 to 35 in good health.

The CDR3 loop is CASSLVTGEETQYF. The CDR3 DNA reads TGTGCCAGCAGCTTAGTTACGGGAGAAGAGACCCAGTACTTC. V is TRBV7-8 and J is TRBJ2-5; weak D call: TRBD2 (6 bases). The germline V and J ends were trimmed by 1 base and 3 bases, with 9 bases remaining between them. Germline V gene data show CDR1 as SGHVS and CDR2 as FQNEAQ. CDR3 size: 14 residues.